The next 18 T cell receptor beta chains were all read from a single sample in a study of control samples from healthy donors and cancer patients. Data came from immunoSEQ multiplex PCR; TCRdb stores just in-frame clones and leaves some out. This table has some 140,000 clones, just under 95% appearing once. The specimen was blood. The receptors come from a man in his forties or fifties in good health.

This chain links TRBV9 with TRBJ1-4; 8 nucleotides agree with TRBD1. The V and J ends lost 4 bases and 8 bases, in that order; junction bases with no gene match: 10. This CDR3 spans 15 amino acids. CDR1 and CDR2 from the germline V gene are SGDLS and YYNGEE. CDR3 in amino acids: CASSSHRGVGEKLFF. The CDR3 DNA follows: TGTGCCAGCAGCTCCCACAGGGGGGTTGGAGAAAAACTGTTTTTT.

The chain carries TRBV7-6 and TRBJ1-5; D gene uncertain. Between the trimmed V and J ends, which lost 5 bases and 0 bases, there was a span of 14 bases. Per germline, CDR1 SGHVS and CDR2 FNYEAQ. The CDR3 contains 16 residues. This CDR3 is CASSPKWVNSNQPQHF. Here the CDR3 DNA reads TGTGCCAGCAGCCCGAAGTGGGTAAATAGCAATCAGCCCCAGCATTTT.

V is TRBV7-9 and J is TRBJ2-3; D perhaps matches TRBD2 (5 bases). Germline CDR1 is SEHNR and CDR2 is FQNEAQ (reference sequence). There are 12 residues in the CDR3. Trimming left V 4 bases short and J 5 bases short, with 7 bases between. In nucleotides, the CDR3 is TGTGCCAGCAGCTACGGGGTAGATACGCAGTATTTT. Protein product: CASSYGVDTQYF.

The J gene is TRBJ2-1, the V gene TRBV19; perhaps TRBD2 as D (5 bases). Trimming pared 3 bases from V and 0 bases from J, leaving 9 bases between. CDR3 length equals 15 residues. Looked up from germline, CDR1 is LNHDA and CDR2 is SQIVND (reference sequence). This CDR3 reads CASSIRLASYNEQFF. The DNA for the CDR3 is TGTGCCAGTAGTATTAGGCTAGCCTCCTACAATGAGCAGTTCTTC.

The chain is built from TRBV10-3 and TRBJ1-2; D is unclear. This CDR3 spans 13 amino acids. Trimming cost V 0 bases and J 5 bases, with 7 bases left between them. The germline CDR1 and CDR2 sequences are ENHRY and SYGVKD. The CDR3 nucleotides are TGTGCCATCAGTGAGTCCCCGGGGTATGGCTACACCTTC. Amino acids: CAISESPGYGYTF.

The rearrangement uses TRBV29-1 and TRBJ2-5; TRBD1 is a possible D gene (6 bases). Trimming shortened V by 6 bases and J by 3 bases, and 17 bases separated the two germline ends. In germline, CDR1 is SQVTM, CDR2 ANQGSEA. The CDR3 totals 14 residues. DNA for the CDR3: TGCAGCGTGGGTATACGGCAGGGGAAAGAGACCCAGTACTTC. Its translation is CSVGIRQGKETQYF.

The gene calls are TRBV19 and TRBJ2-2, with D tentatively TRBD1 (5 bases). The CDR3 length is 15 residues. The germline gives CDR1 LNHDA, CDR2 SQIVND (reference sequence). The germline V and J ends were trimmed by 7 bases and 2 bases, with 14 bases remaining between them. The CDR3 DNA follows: TGTGCCAGTAACAGCAGGACATCAAACACCGGGGAGCTGTTTTTT. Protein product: CASNSRTSNTGELFF.

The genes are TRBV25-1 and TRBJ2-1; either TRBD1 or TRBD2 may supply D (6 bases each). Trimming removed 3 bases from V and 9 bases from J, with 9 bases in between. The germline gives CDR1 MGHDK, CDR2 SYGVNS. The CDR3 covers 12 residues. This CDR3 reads CASSEGGFEQFF. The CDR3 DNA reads TGTGCCAGCAGTGAGGGGGGCTTTGAGCAGTTCTTC.

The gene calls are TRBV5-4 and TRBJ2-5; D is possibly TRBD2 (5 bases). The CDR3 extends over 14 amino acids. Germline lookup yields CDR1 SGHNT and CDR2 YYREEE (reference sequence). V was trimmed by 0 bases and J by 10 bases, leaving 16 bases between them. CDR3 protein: CASSLGPAGLIQYF. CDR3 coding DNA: TGTGCCAGCAGCTTGGGCCCTGCCGGACTCATCCAGTACTTC.

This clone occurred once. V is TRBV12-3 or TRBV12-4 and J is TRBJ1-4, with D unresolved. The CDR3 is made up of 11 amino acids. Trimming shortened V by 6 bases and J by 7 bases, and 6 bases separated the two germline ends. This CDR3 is CASSSLEKLFF. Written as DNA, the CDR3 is TGTGCCAGCAGCAGCCTTGAAAAACTGTTTTTT.

The CDR3 region is CAWSTGTGLTEAFF. In DNA form, the CDR3 reads TGTGCCTGGAGTACCGGGACAGGGCTTACTGAAGCTTTCTTT. The chain links TRBV30 to TRBJ1-1; 9 nucleotides agree with TRBD1. Germline CDR1 GTSNPN, CDR2 SVGIG (reference sequence). This CDR3 has 14 residues. Unmatched junction bases numbered 6, after V lost 2 bases and J lost 5 bases. The full variable domain, its missing parts supplied by reference TRBV30 and TRBJ1-1, is SQTIHQWPATLVQPVGSPLSLECTVEGTSNPNLYWYRQAAGRGLQLLFYSVGIGQISSEVPQNLSASRPQDRQFILSSKKLLLSDSGFYLCAWSTGTGLTEAFFGQGTRLTVV.

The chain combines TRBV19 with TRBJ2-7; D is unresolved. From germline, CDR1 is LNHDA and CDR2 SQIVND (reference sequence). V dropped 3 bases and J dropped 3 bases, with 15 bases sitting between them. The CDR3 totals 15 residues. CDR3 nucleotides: TGTGCCAGTAGTATTCTATCCGGAACAATCTACGAGCAGTACTTC. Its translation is CASSILSGTIYEQYF.

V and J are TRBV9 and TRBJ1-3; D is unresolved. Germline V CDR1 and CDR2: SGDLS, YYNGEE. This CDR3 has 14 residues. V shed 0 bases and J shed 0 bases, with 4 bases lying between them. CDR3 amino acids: CASSVDASGNTIYF. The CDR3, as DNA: TGTGCCAGCAGCGTAGACGCCTCTGGAAACACCATATATTTT. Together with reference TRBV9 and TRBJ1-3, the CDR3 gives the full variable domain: DSGVTQTPKHLITATGQRVTLRCSPRSGDLSVYWYQQSLDQGLQFLIQYYNGEERAKGNILERFSAQQFPDLHSELNLSSLELGDSALYFCASSVDASGNTIYFGEGSWLTVV.

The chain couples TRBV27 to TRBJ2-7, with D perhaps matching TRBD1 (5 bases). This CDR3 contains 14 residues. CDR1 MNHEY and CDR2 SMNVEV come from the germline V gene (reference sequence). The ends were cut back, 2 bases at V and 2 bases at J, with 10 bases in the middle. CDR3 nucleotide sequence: TGTGCCAGCAGTTTACGGCAGGGCCCCTACGAGCAGTACTTC. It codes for CASSLRQGPYEQYF.

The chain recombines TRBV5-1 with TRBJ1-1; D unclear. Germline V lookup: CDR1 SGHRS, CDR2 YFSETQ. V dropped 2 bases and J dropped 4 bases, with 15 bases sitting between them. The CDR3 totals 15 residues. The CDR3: CASSLGRTYATEAFF. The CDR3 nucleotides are TGCGCCAGCAGCTTAGGTCGCACTTACGCCACTGAAGCTTTCTTT.

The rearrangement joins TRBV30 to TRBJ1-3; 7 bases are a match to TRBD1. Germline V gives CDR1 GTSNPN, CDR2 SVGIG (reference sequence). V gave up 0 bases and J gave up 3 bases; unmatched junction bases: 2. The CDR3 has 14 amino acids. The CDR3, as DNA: TGTGCCTGGAGTGTAGGGGGCAGTGGAAACACCATATATTTT. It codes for CAWSVGGSGNTIYF. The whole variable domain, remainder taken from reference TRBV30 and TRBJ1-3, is SQTIHQWPATLVQPVGSPLSLECTVEGTSNPNLYWYRQAAGRGLQLLFYSVGIGQISSEVPQNLSASRPQDRQFILSSKKLLLSDSGFYLCAWSVGGSGNTIYFGEGSWLTVV.

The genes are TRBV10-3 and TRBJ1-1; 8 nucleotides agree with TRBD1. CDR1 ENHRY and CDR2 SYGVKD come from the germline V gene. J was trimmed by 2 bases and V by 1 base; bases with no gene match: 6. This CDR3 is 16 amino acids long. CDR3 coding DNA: TGTGCCATCAGTGAGTATGGAGCAGGGGGCAACACTGAAGCTTTCTTT. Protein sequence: CAISEYGAGGNTEAFF.

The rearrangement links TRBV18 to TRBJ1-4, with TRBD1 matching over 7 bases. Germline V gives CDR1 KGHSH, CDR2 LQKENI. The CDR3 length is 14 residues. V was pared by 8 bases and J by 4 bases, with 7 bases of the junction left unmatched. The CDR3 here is CASSDHRGNEKLFF. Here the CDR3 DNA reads TGTGCCAGCAGCGACCACAGGGGTAATGAAAAACTGTTTTTT.